Following are 20 T cell receptor beta chains from one sample sequenced in a study of T-cell reconstitution after alpha-beta-depleted transplantation in children. Points from the study as a whole: Several hundred rapidly expanded clones from non-depleted graft cells reportedly supplied alpha-beta T cells about two months post-transplant.

No antigen is known for these receptors. Construction of the TCRbeta library involved unique molecular identifiers. TCRdb used MiXCR to reprocess the PCR reads, holding one entry per CDR3 protein. The sample contains about 32,000 distinct CDR3 sequences, about 7% of which appear only once. The sample in question was peripheral blood, obtained 60 days after TCRalphabeta/CD19-depleted stem cell transplant. The receptor set was obtained from a child under two years old who had a stem cell transplant for acute myeloid leukemia, so the T cells may come from the graft donor.

In DNA form, the CDR3 reads TGTGCCAGTAGCTCCCTCGGAGGGACCCAGTACTTC. Its protein product is CASSSLGGTQYF. This rearrangement joins TRBV19 to TRBJ2-5; D is possibly TRBD2 (5 bases). Trimming took off 6 bases at V and 7 bases at J, with 12 bases between the two ends. The CDR3 spans 12 residues. CDR1 and CDR2 from the germline V gene are LNHDA and SQIVND (reference sequence).

This clonotype was observed at least ten times. The CDR3 spells CASSPQGGKETQYF. Here the CDR3 DNA reads TGTGCCAGCAGCCCCCAGGGGGGCAAGGAGACCCAGTACTTC. This sequence joins TRBV7-9 and TRBJ2-5, with a weak D call TRBD1 (7 bases). CDR1 and CDR2 from the germline V gene are SEHNR and FQNEAQ (reference sequence). This CDR3 has 14 residues. The germline V and J ends were trimmed by 5 bases and 5 bases, with 15 bases remaining between them.

V gene TRBV9 combines with J gene TRBJ1-2; D might be TRBD1 (6 bases). Germline CDR1 reads SGDLS; CDR2 reads YYNGEE. Trimming cost V 0 bases and J 4 bases, with 13 bases left between them. The CDR3 covers 15 residues. The CDR3 coding sequence is TGTGCCAGCAGCGTAGCTACTGGGGGCCTCTATGGCTACACCTTC. Translating gives CASSVATGGLYGYTF.

This clonotype occurred many times. The CDR3 sequence: CASSSLRTSGSGNIQYF. The CDR3 DNA is TGTGCCAGCAGCTCCCTCCGGACTAGCGGGAGTGGAAACATTCAGTACTTC. The chain uses TRBV7-3 and TRBJ2-4; 13 bases agree with TRBD2. CDR1 SGHTA and CDR2 FQGTGA come from the germline V gene. CDR3 length equals 17 residues. V lost 4 bases to trimming and J lost 6 bases; unmatched junction nucleotides: 9.

This clonotype was seen a single time. V usage is TRBV9 and J usage is TRBJ1-1, with D unclear. The CDR3 runs 14 residues. The V end lost 4 bases, the J end lost 5 bases, and 15 bases lay between the germline ends. Per germline, CDR1 SGDLS and CDR2 YYNGEE. The CDR3 DNA reads TGTGCCAGCAGCCCCTTGGTCGGGGAGACTGAAGCTTTCTTT. Amino acid sequence: CASSPLVGETEAFF.

This clonotype was recorded many times. The J gene is TRBJ2-7, the V gene TRBV4-1; tentative D call: TRBD1 (6 bases). The germline V and J ends were trimmed by 4 bases and 2 bases, with 12 bases remaining between them. The CDR3 is 14 amino acids. Germline CDR1 is MGHRA and CDR2 is YSYEKL. CDR3 region: CASSPRRGPYEQYF. The CDR3 region has the DNA TGCGCCAGCAGCCCCCGCAGGGGTCCCTACGAGCAGTACTTC.

The table lists this clonotype with many counts. This rearrangement joins TRBV4-2 to TRBJ2-1; D is unresolved. V lost 6 bases, J lost 10 bases, and 13 bases lay in between. The germline V gene encodes CDR1 LGHNA and CDR2 YNFKEQ. The length of the CDR3 is 12 residues. The CDR3 nucleotides read TGTGCCAGCAGTTACCGCCCCCCCGAGCAGTTCTTC. The encoded protein is CASSYRPPEQFF.

This clonotype was seen at least ten times. This sequence joins TRBV2 and TRBJ2-2; D possibly corresponds to TRBD1 (5 bases). Trimming cost V 6 bases and J 10 bases, with 12 bases left between them. There are 12 residues in the CDR3. Germline values: CDR1 SNHLY, CDR2 FYNNEI. The CDR3 loop is CASRAGSVELFF. CDR3 DNA: TGTGCCAGCAGGGCAGGGTCGGTGGAGCTGTTTTTT.

At least ten counts were recorded for this clonotype. V and J are TRBV7-9 and TRBJ1-1; D is unclear. V was cut by 1 base and J by 8 bases, with 2 bases left in between. Per the germline V gene, CDR1 is SEHNR and CDR2 is FQNEAQ (reference sequence). This CDR3 is built from 10 residues. The CDR3 here is CASSLEEAFF. The CDR3 DNA is TGTGCCAGCAGCTTAGAAGAAGCTTTCTTT.

This clonotype has a count of ten or more. This chain links TRBV9 with TRBJ2-5, with TRBD2 as a possible D gene (7 bases). Trimming took off 0 bases at V and 4 bases at J, with 13 bases between the two ends. The CDR3 contains 15 residues. CDR1 and CDR2 (germline): SGDLS, YYNGEE. This chain's CDR3 is CASSVEGGLRETQYF. CDR3 nucleotides: TGTGCCAGCAGCGTAGAGGGGGGGCTCAGAGAGACCCAGTACTTC.

This clonotype was counted ten times or more. The chain has TRBV12-3 or TRBV12-4 and TRBJ1-2; TRBD1 is a possible D gene (6 bases). CDR3 length: 13 amino acids. V dropped 5 bases and J dropped 4 bases, with 11 bases sitting between them. The CDR3 DNA reads as TGTGCCAGCAGTAAGGGGGGCAGCTATGGCTACACCTTC. Its protein is CASSKGGSYGYTF.

The chain carries TRBV13 and TRBJ2-7, with 11 bases identical to TRBD2. The CDR3 contains 16 residues. V shed 5 bases and J 2 bases; nucleotides not matched to a gene: 8. Germline CDR1 PRHDT, CDR2 FYEKMQ (reference sequence). As DNA, the CDR3 is TGTGCCAGCAGCCCCAGAACTAGCGGGAGTCCCTACGAGCAGTACTTC. Its protein is CASSPRTSGSPYEQYF.

This clonotype was seen at least ten times. This chain uses TRBV28 with TRBJ2-5; a possible D gene is TRBD1 (6 bases). Trimming pared 6 bases from V and 0 bases from J, leaving 17 bases between. Germline assignment: CDR1 MDHEN and CDR2 SYDVKM. The CDR3 spans 16 residues. CDR3 sequence: CASRTLGGQHQETQYF. Here the CDR3 DNA reads TGTGCCAGCAGAACCCTGGGTGGACAGCACCAAGAGACCCAGTACTTC.

This clonotype was counted at least ten times. The chain carries TRBV4-3 and TRBJ2-7; D not resolved. This CDR3 is built from 12 residues. Germline assignment: CDR1 LGHNA and CDR2 YSLEER. Trimming stripped 1 base from V and 6 bases from J, with 7 bases between. The CDR3 nucleotides are TGCGCCAGCAGCCAAGGTTCGGCCGAGCAGTACTTC. Its translation: CASSQGSAEQYF.

This clonotype has ten or more counts. The chain is built from TRBV4-3 and TRBJ1-6, with D tentatively TRBD1 (5 bases). This CDR3 comprises 15 residues. The germline gives CDR1 LGHNA, CDR2 YSLEER. Trimming took 8 bases from V and 7 from J, leaving 18 bases between them. The CDR3 nucleotides read TGCGCCAGCTCCCCGGTAGGGGTTCAAAATTCACCCCTCCACTTT. The encoded protein is CASSPVGVQNSPLHF.

This clonotype was recorded many times. The V and J genes are TRBV2 and TRBJ2-7; D is unresolved. The length of the CDR3 is 12 residues. CDR1 SNHLY and CDR2 FYNNEI come from the germline V gene. Trimming cost V 7 bases and J 0 bases, with 7 bases left between them. The CDR3 is CASKAVSYEQYF. The CDR3 coding sequence is TGTGCCAGCAAGGCCGTCTCCTACGAGCAGTACTTC.

This clonotype was recorded many times. The rearrangement links TRBV4-3 to TRBJ1-2, with a weak D call TRBD1 (6 bases). Trimming removed 4 bases at V and 7 bases at J, with 19 bases between. The CDR3 covers 15 residues. CDR1 is LGHNA and CDR2 is YSLEER in the germline V gene. In nucleotides, the CDR3 is TGCGCCAGCAGCCTCTACGTCACAGGGAATGGTGGCTACACCTTC. The encoded protein is CASSLYVTGNGGYTF.

There are many counts of this clonotype. The chain uses TRBV9 and TRBJ2-1; D is possibly TRBD1 (6 bases). The CDR3 extends over 15 amino acids. CDR1 and CDR2 (germline): SGDLS, YYNGEE. V shed 0 bases and J shed 3 bases, with 10 bases lying between them. The CDR3 is CASSVGGGGYNEQFF. CDR3 sequence (DNA): TGTGCCAGCAGCGTAGGAGGGGGTGGCTACAATGAGCAGTTCTTC.

This clonotype has a count of ten or more. The rearrangement joins TRBV9 to TRBJ2-2; the match to TRBD2 covers 8 bases. This CDR3 is built from 15 residues. The ends lost 1 base at V and 6 bases at J; junction bases unmatched: 5. Germline V gene lookup returns CDR1 SGDLS and CDR2 YYNGEE. CDR3 sequence reads: CASSVSSGGPGELFF. The CDR3 DNA is TGTGCCAGCAGCGTATCGTCGGGAGGGCCCGGGGAGCTGTTTTTT.

This clonotype was seen ten or more times. The rearrangement joins TRBV28 to TRBJ2-1; no reliable D call. Between the trimmed V and J ends, which lost 3 bases and 3 bases, there was a span of 9 bases. Per germline, CDR1 MDHEN and CDR2 SYDVKM. The length of the CDR3 is 14 residues. The CDR3 DNA reads as TGTGCCAGCAGTTTCTTCATGAGCTACAATGAGCAGTTCTTC. As protein: CASSFFMSYNEQFF.